This TCR beta chain was found in a study of beta chain features in type 1 diabetes. Expressed TCRB transcripts were sequenced because the isolated RNA had all been reverse transcribed beforehand. Profiling relied on immunoSEQ multiplex PCR, and the TCRdb table lists in-frame clones only, not all of them. The data show 970,000 or so clones, with 15% to 20% seen just once and 0.023% held by the top ten. On this clone itself: Its antigen is currently unknown.

Findings of the study overall: It was among patients, rather than healthy donors, that naive, central memory and Treg TCRB repertoires appeared more similar. Type 1 diabetes patients had moderately but significantly shorter TCRB CDR3s in all four CD4+ subsets.

V shed 1 base and J shed 4 bases, with 12 bases lying between them. The CDR3 loop spans 15 amino acids. The germline CDR1 and CDR2 sequences are SGHDT and YYEEEE. The chain recombines TRBV5-6 with TRBJ2-1; the D gene could be TRBD1 or TRBD2 (6 bases each). The material sequenced was naive CD4+ T cells from blood. This receptor was obtained from a woman aged 18-29 years in good health. The CDR3 DNA sequence: TGTGCCAGCAGCTTGCAAGGGGGGCAATACAATGAGCAGTTCTTC. Its protein product is CASSLQGGQYNEQFF.